The subject of this entry is one T cell receptor (beta chain). Its antigen is not identified. Between the trimmed V and J ends, which lost 5 bases and 3 bases, there was a span of 17 bases. Germline V gene lookup returns CDR1 KGHSH and CDR2 LQKENI. CDR3 length equals 15 residues. These data originate in a study of response to subunit inactivated influenza vaccine. Study-level results: Each seasonal influenza vaccination, the authors suggested, recruits few new T cells.

Using its own MiXCR run on the RT-PCR reads, TCRdb lists one record per CDR3 protein. The sample holds roughly 760,000 distinct CDR3 sequences; about 20% are singletons and the top ten take 10%. The chain joins TRBV18 to TRBJ2-7; D might be TRBD1 or TRBD2, each matching 5 bases. The sample was PBMCs from blood, taken 5 days after vaccination. This TCR was recovered from a man in his forties or fifties who received an inactivated influenza vaccine. The CDR3 reads CASSSTPGRRYEQYF. The CDR3 coding sequence is TGTGCCAGCTCATCTACTCCGGGGCGGCGCTACGAGCAGTACTTC.